This TCR beta chain emerged from a study of human T cells and chemical hapten exposure (dated by TCRdb to the early 2020s). The study in broad terms: For sensitization, 2% DPC in acetone was applied to a 2 cm by 2 cm area of upper inner arm skin. Throughout the roughly 24-week study period, patients were also given weekly therapeutic DPC doses on the scalp. Patch testing was performed on the upper back with Finn chambers containing 0.01% DPC, and the patch tests were scored after 6 days according to International Contact Dermatitis Research Group standards. The patient cohort, mostly female, included alopecia areata with under or over 50% scalp involvement, alopecia totalis and alopecia universalis. Libraries were pooled for sequencing, and per-sample TCR yields varied mainly because of small differences in library volumes within the pool. The study tracked peripheral blood TCR repertoire changes in vivo during primary and secondary sensitization to the hapten diphenylcyclopropenone (DPC) in alopecia patients. Blood samples were taken from patients before sensitization (week 0) and at 2, 6 and about 24 weeks after DPC sensitization. Twenty-nine alopecia patients gave blood for TCR sequencing at one to four time points (pre-sensitization, 2, 6 and 24 weeks). The full study reports these points: Patch test score was positively correlated with the number of PT1 expanded TCRs, with significance at thresholds 8, 16 and 32 but not at 4. Compared with pre-sensitization or healthy control sets, expanded TCRs formed significantly more large CDR3 similarity clusters, which is consistent with antigen-driven responses. After repeated subsampling, changes were observed in the strength of the expansion versus patch-test correlation and in the threshold at which the correlation became significant. The number of TCRs above 1 in 1000 frequency did not change with DPC sensitization; there was no evidence of global repertoire structure alterations. Because every patient had alopecia, a presumed autoimmune disease, the patients' immune response might differ from that of healthy individuals.

The germline V end is reduced by 1 base and the J end by 3 bases; junction bases left unmatched: 1. The CDR3 runs 15 residues from the cysteine to the phenylalanine. CDR3 DNA only is kept here, 45 bases in frame from base 1. The germline V gene (reference sequence) provides CDR1 LNHNV and CDR2 YYDKDF. Concerning this clonotype itself: Its antigen has not been determined. Base qualities are not recorded, but no much larger clone differs from it by a single base.

Taken with the paper, the label for time point translates to: patch test 1, 2 weeks after DPC sensitization. Per the publication, the treatment or condition label means: therapeutic diphenylcyclopropenone sensitization with weekly scalp DPC. Blood at each patch-test visit was drawn before the patch test was applied. Eligible patients were aged 18 to 70, diagnosed with alopecia, deemed suitable for DPC therapy, and excluded if pregnant. Unfractionated whole blood was collected in Tempus Blood RNA tubes, and total RNA was extracted from that blood. Library prep was done by RACE. The instrument was a NextSeq 500. Library preparation attached unique molecular identifiers to individual cDNA molecules for quantitative, reproducible TCR counting. Both TCR alpha and TCR beta chains were sequenced from each blood RNA sample. The published analysis was carried out like this. The median number of TCRs per sample was roughly 98,000, ranging from 23,224 to 690,600. The Decombinator software suite was used to annotate the V, J and CDR3 of the TCR reads. For PS versus PT1 abundance plots, all samples were subsampled to the same number of TCRs (28,000). TCRs were defined as expanded if absent before sensitization and observed at least eight times at the 2-week time point. TCRdb trimmed the raw reads at Q25, called clones with MiXCR and kept productive beta chains. Every CDR3 protein is listed once, alongside the most common genes and DNA of its rows. Here the V and J calls rest on TCRdb's processing, not on the authors' analysis. For this sample the table gives about 360,000 distinct CDR3 sequences, of which approximately 6.9% were detected only once. Clones ranked in the top ten supply about 8% of the sample.

This chain is built from TRBV15 and TRBJ2-1; 9 bases in the junction line up with TRBD1. The receptor was isolated from a woman aged 18-29 years with alopecia areata. Some clones in this sample may be carry-over from other donors' samples. The sample was whole blood, taken in connection with sensitization to the hapten diphenylcyclopropenone (DPC). The DNA sequence is given as TGTGCCACCAGCAGAGCGGGACAGGGCTACAATGAGCAGTTCTTC. It specifies CATSRAGQGYNEQFF.